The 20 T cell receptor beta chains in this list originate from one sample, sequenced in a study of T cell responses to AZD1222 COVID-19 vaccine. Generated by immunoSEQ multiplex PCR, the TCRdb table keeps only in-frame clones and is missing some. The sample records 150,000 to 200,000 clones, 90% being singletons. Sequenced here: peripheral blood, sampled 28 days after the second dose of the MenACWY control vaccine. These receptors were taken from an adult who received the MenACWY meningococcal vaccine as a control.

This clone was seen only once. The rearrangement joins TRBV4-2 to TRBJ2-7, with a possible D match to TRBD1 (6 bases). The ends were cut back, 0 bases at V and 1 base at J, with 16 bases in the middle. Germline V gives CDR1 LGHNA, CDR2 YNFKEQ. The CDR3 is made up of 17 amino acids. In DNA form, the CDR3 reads TGTGCCAGCAGCCAAGATTACAGGGTCCTTCCTTCCTACGAGCAGTACTTC. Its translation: CASSQDYRVLPSYEQYF.

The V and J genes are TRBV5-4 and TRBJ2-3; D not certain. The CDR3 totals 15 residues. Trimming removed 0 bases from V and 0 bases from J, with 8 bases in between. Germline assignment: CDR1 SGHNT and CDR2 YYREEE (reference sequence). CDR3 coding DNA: TGTGCCAGCAGCTTGGGAAGAGGTAGCACAGATACGCAGTATTTT. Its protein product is CASSLGRGSTDTQYF. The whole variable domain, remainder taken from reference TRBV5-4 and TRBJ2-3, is ETGVTQSPTHLIKTRGQQVTLRCSSQSGHNTVSWYQQALGQGPQFIFQYYREEENGRGNFPPRFSGLQFPNYSSELNVNALELDDSALYLCASSLGRGSTDTQYFGPGTRLTVL.

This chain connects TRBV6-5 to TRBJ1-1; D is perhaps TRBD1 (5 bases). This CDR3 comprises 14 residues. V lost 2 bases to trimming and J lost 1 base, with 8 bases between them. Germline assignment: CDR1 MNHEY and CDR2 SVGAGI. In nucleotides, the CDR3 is TGTGCCAGCAGTTACGACAGAGAGAACACTGAAGCTTTCTTT. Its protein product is CASSYDRENTEAFF.

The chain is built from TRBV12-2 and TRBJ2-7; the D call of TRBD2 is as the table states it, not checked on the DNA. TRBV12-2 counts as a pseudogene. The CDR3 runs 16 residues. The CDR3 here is CASRLRLAGFSYEQYF. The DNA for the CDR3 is TGTGCAAGTCGCTTACGACTAGCGGGTTTCTCCTACGAGCAGTACTTC.

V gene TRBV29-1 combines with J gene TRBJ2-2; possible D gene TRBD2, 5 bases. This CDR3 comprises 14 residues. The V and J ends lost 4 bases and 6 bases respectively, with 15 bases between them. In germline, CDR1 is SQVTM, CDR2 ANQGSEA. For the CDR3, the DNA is TGCAGCGTTGGAGGGTCGGAGTCGGCCGGGGAGCTGTTTTTT. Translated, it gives CSVGGSESAGELFF.

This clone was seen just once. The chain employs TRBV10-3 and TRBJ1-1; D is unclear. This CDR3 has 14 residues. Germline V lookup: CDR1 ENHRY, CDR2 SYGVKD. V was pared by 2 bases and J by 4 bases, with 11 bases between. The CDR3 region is CAISEVPPGTEAFF. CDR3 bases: TGTGCCATCAGTGAGGTCCCCCCGGGCACTGAAGCTTTCTTT.

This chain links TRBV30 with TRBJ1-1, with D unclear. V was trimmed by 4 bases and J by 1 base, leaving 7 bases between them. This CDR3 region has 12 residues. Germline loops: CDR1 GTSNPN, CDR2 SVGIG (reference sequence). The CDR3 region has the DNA TGTGCCTGGACTGCCCCGAACACTGAAGCTTTCTTT. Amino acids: CAWTAPNTEAFF. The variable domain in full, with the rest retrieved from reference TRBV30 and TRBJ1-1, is SQTIHQWPATLVQPVGSPLSLECTVEGTSNPNLYWYRQAAGRGLQLLFYSVGIGQISSEVPQNLSASRPQDRQFILSSKKLLLSDSGFYLCAWTAPNTEAFFGQGTRLTVV.

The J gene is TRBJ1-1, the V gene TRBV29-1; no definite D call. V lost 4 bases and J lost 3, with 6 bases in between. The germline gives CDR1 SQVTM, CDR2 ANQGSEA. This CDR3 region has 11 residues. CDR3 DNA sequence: TGCAGCGTTGCCCATGACACTGAAGCTTTCTTT. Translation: CSVAHDTEAFF.

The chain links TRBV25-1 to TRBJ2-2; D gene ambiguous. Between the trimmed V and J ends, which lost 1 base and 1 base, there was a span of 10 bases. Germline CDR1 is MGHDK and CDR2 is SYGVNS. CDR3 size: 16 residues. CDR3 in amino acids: CASSELRVRNTGELFF. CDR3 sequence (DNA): TGTGCCAGCAGTGAATTAAGAGTTCGGAACACCGGGGAGCTGTTTTTT.

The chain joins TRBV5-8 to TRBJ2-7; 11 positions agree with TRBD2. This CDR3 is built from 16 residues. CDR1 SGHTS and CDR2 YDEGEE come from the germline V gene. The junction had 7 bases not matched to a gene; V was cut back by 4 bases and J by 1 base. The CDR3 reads CASSPSGTSGSYEQYF. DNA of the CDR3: TGTGCCAGCAGCCCATCCGGGACTAGCGGTTCCTACGAGCAGTACTTC.

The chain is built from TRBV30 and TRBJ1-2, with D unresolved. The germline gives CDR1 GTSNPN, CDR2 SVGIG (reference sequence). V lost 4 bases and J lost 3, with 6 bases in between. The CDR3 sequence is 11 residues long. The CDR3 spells CAWTTYYGYTF. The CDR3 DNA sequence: TGTGCCTGGACGACCTACTATGGCTACACCTTC.

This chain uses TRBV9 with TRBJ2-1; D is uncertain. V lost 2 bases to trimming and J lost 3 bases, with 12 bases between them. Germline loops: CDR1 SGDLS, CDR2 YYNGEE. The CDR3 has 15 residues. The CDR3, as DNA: TGTGCCAGCAGCGTTGAGAGGTGGGTCTACAATGAGCAGTTCTTC. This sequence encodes CASSVERWVYNEQFF.

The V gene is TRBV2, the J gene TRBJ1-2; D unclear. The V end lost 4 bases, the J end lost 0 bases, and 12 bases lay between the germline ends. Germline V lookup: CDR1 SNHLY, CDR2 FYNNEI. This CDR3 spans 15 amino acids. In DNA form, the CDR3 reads TGTGCCAGCAGTGTAGGCCAGACTACTAACTATGGCTACACCTTC. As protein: CASSVGQTTNYGYTF. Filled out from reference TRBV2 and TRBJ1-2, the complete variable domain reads EPEVTQTPSHQVTQMGQEVILRCVPISNHLYFYWYRQILGQKVEFLVSFYNNEISEKSEIFDDQFSVERPDGSNFTLKIRSTKLEDSAMYFCASSVGQTTNYGYTFGSGTRLTVV.

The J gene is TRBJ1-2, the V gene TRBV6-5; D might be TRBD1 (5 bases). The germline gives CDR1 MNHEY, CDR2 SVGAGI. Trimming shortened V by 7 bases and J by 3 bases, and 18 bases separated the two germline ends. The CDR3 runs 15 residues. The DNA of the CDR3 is TGTGCCAGCACTTCCACGTCAGGGAAGGACTATGGCTACACCTTC. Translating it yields CASTSTSGKDYGYTF.

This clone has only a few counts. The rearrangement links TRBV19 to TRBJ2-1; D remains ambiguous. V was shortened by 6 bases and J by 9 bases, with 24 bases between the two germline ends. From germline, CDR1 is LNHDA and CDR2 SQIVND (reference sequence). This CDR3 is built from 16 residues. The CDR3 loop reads CASRKSNRARRGEQFF. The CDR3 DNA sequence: TGTGCCAGTAGGAAAAGTAACCGGGCCAGGCGCGGTGAGCAGTTCTTC.

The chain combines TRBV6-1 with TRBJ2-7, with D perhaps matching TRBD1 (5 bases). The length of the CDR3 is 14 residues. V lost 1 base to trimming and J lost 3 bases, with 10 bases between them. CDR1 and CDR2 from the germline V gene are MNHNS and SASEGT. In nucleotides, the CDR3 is TGTGCCAGCAGTGAAGGGCCAGGGCTCTACGAGCAGTACTTC. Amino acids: CASSEGPGLYEQYF.

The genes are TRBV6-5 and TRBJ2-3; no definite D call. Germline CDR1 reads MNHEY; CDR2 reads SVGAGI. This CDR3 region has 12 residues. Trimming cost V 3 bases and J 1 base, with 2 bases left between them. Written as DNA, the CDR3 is TGTGCCAGCAGTTATGGCACAGATACGCAGTATTTT. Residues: CASSYGTDTQYF.

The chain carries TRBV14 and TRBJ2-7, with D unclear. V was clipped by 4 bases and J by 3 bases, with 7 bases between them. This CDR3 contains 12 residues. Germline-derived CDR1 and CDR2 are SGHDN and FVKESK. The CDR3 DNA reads TGTGCCAGCAGCCCAAGTGGCTACGAGCAGTACTTC. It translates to CASSPSGYEQYF. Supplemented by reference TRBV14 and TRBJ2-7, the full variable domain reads EAGVTQFPSHSVIEKGQTVTLRCDPISGHDNLYWYRRVMGKEIKFLLHFVKESKQDESGMPNNRFLAERTGGTYSTLKVQPAELEDSGVYFCASSPSGYEQYFGPGTRLTVT.

CDR3 coding DNA: TGTGCCAGCAGCCCCGAGAATACGCAGTATTTT. Its translation is CASSPENTQYF. The gene calls are TRBV7-2 and TRBJ2-3, with D unclear. Trimming stripped 5 bases from V and 7 bases from J, with 7 bases between. The germline V gene encodes CDR1 SGHTA and CDR2 FQGNSA. The CDR3 totals 11 residues.

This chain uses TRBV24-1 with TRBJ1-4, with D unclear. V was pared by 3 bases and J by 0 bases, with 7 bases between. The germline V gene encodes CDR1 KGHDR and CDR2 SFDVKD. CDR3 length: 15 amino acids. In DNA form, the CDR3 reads TGTGCCACCAGTGATACTTGGGCAACTAATGAAAAACTGTTTTTT. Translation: CATSDTWATNEKLFF.